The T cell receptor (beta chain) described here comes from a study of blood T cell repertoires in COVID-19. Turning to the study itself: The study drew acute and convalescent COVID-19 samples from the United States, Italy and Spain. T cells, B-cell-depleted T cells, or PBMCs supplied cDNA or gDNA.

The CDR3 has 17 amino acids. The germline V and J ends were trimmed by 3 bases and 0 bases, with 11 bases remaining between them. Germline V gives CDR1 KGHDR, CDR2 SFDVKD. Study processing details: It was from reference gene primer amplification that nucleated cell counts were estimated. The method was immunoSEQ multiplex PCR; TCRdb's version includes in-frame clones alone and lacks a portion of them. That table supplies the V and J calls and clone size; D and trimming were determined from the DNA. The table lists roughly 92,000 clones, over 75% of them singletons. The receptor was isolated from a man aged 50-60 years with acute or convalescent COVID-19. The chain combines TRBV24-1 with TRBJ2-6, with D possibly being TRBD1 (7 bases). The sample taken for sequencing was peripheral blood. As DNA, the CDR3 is TGTGCCACCAGTGATGCGGGACAGATCTCTGGGGCCAACGTCCTGACTTTC. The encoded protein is CATSDAGQISGANVLTF.